The subject of this entry is one TCR beta chain. Antigen specificity is unknown. These data are taken from a study of tumor-infiltrating lymphocytes in localized non-small cell lung cancer. Study observations and caveats: Technical variation could not be separated from intratumor heterogeneity here. Immunotypes IM1 and IM2 had similar TCR-derived T-cell fractions. Compared with uninvolved lung, tumors showed higher T cell infiltration by TCRbeta sequencing. Only some patients had TCR sequencing, depending on available tissue.

Data came from immunoSEQ multiplex PCR; TCRdb stores just in-frame clones and leaves some out. This sample yields about 8,900 clones, of which 55% to 75% are seen a single time; roughly 8.8% belongs to the top ten. The sample taken for sequencing was uninvolved lung tissue not adjacent to the tumor. The TCR comes from a human donor with non-small cell lung cancer.

CDR3 region: CATSGTGVGGTEAFF. The CDR3 nucleotides are TGTGCCACCTCGGGGACAGGGGTAGGGGGGACTGAAGCTTTCTTT. This sequence joins TRBV10-3 and TRBJ1-1, with 10 bases identical to TRBD1. Per germline, CDR1 ENHRY and CDR2 SYGVKD. This CDR3 region has 15 residues. J was trimmed by 5 bases and V by 10 bases; bases with no gene match: 13.